The T cell receptor beta chain described here comes from a study of T-cell reconstitution after alpha-beta-depleted transplantation in children (dated by TCRdb to 2016 to 2017). The study in broad terms: Using TCR repertoire profiling, the study quantitatively followed how T-cell immune reconstitution unfolded in children after TCRalphabeta/CD19-depleted allogeneic hematopoietic cell transplantation.

Of note for this clonotype: Its cognate antigen has yet to be identified. The input lacks base qualities; no much larger clone sits a single base away.

The treatment or condition label corresponds to: allogeneic hematopoietic cell transplantation with graft depleted of TCRalphabeta T cells and CD19 B cells. Transplant recipients were children who received TCRalphabeta/CD19-depleted allogeneic hematopoietic cell grafts. Libraries were made using PCR. Sequencer: Illumina HiSeq 2500. To normalize quantification of the TCRbeta repertoire, the TCR libraries were built with molecular barcoding that relied on unique molecular identifiers. TCRdb's own reprocessing of the public reads used fastp at Q25 and MiXCR and kept productive beta chains. CDR3 protein sequences are deduplicated, and each keeps its most common genes and DNA. This sample gives over 400,000 distinct CDR3 sequences in total; 43% of them show up just once. The ten largest clones add up to 27% of the sample. Taken from cysteine to phenylalanine, the CDR3 has 15 residues. CDR3 DNA only is kept here, 45 bases in frame from base 1. CDR1 and CDR2, looked up from the germline V gene (reference sequence), are DFQATT and SNEGSKA. V loses 4 bases at its end and J loses 5 bases; junction bases beyond the gene matches: 13.

Summary of the overall study and its limitations: The frequencies of hyperexpanded clones fell over the following months, and after one year, T-cell counts and TCRbeta diversity were mostly attributed to newly produced T cells. Apparently early alphabetaT-cell count recovery about two months after transplant reportedly relied on only several hundred rapidly expanded clones derived from non-depleted graft cells. In some patients, the high TCRbeta diversity seen at day 60 was put down to recipient T cells and intrathymic progenitors that had survived conditioning.

This receptor was obtained from a girl under 10 years old with aplastic anemia, due to receive a stem cell transplant. Here the sequenced sample was PBMCs, taken before TCRalphabeta/CD19-depleted stem cell transplant. The chain joins TRBV20-1 to TRBJ1-2; 7 middle bases align to TRBD1. The nucleotide sequence is given as TGCAGTGCTACGGACAGGACAGTAAATCCGTATGGCTACACCTTC. Its translation reads: CSATDRTVNPYGYTF.